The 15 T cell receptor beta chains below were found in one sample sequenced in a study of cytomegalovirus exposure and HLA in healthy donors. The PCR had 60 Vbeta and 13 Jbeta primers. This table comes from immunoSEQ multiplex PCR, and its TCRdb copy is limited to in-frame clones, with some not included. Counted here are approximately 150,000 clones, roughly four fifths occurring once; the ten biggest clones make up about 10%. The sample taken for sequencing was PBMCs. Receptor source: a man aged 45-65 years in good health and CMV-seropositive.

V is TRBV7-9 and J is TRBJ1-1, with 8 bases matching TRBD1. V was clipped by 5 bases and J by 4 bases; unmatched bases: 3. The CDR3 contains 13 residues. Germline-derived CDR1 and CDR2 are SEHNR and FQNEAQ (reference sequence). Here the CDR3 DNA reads TGTGCCAGCAGCCTACAGGGGGTCACTGAAGCTTTCTTT. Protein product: CASSLQGVTEAFF.

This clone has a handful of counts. Written as DNA, the CDR3 is TGTGCCAGCAGTCTTAGCGGGAGGGCCACAGATACGCAGTATTTT. It is translated as CASSLSGRATDTQYF. The V gene is TRBV7-9, the J gene TRBJ2-3, with 11 bases that match TRBD2. The CDR3 covers 15 residues. From germline, CDR1 is SEHNR and CDR2 FQNEAQ (reference sequence). V dropped 6 bases and J dropped 2; count of bases not matched to a gene: 4.

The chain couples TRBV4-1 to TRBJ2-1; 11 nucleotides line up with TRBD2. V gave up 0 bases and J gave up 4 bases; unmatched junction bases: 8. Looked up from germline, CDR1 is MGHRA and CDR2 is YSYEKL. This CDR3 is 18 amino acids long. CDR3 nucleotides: TGCGCCAGCAGCCAAGATCCAACTAGCGGGAGTCAGTACAATGAGCAGTTCTTC. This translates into CASSQDPTSGSQYNEQFF.

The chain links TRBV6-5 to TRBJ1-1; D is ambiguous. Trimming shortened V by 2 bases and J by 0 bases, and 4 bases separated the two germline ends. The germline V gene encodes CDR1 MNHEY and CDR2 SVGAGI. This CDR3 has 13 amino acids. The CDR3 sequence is CASSYSMNTEAFF. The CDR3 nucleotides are TGTGCCAGCAGTTACAGCATGAACACTGAAGCTTTCTTT.

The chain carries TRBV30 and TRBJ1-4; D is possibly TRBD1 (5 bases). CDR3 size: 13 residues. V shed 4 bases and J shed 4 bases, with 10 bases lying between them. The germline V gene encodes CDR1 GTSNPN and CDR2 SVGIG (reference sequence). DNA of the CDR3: TGTGCCTGGATGGCGGGGCATAATGAAAAACTGTTTTTT. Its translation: CAWMAGHNEKLFF.

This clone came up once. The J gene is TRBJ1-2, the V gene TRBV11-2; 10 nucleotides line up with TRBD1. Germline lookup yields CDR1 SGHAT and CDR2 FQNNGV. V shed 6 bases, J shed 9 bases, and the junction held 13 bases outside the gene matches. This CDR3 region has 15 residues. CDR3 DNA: TGTGCCAGCAGACCATTCGGGACAGGGGCCAGTAGCTACACCTTC. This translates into CASRPFGTGASSYTF.

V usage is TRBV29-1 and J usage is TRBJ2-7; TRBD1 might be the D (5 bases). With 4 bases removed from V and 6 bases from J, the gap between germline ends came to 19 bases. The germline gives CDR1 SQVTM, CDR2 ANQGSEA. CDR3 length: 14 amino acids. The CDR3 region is CSVALHQGGGEQYF. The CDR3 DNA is TGCAGCGTTGCCCTCCACCAGGGTGGTGGCGAGCAGTACTTC.

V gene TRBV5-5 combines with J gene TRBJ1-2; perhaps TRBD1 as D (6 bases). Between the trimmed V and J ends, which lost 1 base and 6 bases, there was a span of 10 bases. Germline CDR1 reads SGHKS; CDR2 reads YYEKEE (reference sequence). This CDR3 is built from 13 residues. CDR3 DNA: TGTGCCAGCAGCTTGAGAACAGGGAATGGCTACACCTTC. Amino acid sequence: CASSLRTGNGYTF.

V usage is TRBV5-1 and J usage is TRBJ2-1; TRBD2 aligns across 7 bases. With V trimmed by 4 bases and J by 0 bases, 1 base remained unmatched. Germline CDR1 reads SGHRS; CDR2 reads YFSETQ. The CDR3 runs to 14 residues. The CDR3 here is CASSGGGSYNEQFF. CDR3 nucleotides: TGCGCCAGCAGCGGCGGGGGCTCCTACAATGAGCAGTTCTTC.

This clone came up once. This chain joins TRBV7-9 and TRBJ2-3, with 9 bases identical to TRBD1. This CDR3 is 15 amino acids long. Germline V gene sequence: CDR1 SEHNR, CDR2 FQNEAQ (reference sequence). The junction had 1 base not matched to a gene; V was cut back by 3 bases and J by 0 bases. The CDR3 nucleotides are TGTGCCAGCAGCTTGACAGGGGGAAGCACAGATACGCAGTATTTT. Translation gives CASSLTGGSTDTQYF.

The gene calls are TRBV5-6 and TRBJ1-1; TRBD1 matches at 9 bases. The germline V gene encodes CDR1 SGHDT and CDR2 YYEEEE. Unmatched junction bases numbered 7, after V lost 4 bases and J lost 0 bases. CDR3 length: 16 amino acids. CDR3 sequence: CASSLGTGYLNTEAFF. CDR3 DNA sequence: TGTGCCAGCAGCCTCGGGACAGGGTACTTGAACACTGAAGCTTTCTTT.

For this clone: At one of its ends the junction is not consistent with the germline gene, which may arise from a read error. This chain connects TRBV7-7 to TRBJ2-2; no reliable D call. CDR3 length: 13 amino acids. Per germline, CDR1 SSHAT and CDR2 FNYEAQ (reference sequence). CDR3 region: CASRLERTGELFF. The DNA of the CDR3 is TGTGCTAGCAGACTTGAACGAACCGGGGAGCTGTTTTTT.

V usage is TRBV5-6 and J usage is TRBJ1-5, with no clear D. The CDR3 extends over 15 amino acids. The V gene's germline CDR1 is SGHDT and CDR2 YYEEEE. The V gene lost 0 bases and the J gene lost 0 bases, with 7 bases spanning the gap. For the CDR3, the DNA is TGTGCCAGCAGCTTGGGACATGATAGCAATCAGCCCCAGCATTTT. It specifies CASSLGHDSNQPQHF.

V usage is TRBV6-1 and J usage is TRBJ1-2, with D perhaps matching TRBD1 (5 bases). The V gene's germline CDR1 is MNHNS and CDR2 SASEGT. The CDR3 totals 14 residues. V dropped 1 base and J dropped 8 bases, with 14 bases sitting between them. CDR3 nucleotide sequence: TGTGCCAGCAGTGAAGATACAGGAGTTTGGGGCTACACCTTC. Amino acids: CASSEDTGVWGYTF.

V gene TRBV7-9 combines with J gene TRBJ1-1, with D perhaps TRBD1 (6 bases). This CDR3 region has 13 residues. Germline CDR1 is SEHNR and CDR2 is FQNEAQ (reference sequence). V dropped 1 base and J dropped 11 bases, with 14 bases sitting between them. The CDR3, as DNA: TGTGCCAGCAGCTTAGATAGTGGGCAGGGGGCTTTCTTT. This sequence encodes CASSLDSGQGAFF.